This passage covers 19 T cell receptor beta chains from one sample sequenced in a study of cytomegalovirus exposure and HLA in healthy donors. Vbeta (60) and Jbeta (13) primers were used in the PCR. Repertoires were generated with immunoSEQ multiplex PCR, while TCRdb's copy carries only in-frame clones and drops some. Among more than 150,000 clones listed, 80% to 90% were seen once. Sequenced material: PBMCs. These receptors all come from a man between 18 and 29 years old in good health and CMV-seropositive.

This chain connects TRBV9 to TRBJ2-7; 11 positions match TRBD1. The germline gives CDR1 SGDLS, CDR2 YYNGEE. CDR3 length equals 15 residues. Germline trimming cut 3 bases from V and 2 bases from J; bases unmatched to any gene: 4. As DNA, the CDR3 is TGTGCCAGCAGCGCCGGGACAGGGGGAACCTACGAGCAGTACTTC. It codes for CASSAGTGGTYEQYF. The entire variable domain, with the rest obtained from reference TRBV9 and TRBJ2-7, is as follows: DSGVTQTPKHLITATGQRVTLRCSPRSGDLSVYWYQQSLDQGLQFLIQYYNGEERAKGNILERFSAQQFPDLHSELNLSSLELGDSALYFCASSAGTGGTYEQYFGPGTRLTVT.

This sequence joins TRBV7-3 and TRBJ2-7, with 8 bases identical to TRBD2. Germline V gene lookup returns CDR1 SGHTA and CDR2 FQGTGA. This CDR3 is built from 13 residues. The trim removed 5 bases at V and 7 bases at J, leaving 7 bases unmatched. The CDR3 reads CASSTLPSGEQYF. CDR3 bases: TGTGCCAGCAGCACCCTTCCTAGCGGGGAGCAGTACTTC.

The chain joins TRBV11-2 to TRBJ2-1; 14 bases are a match to TRBD2. The CDR3 totals 17 residues. V dropped 1 base and J dropped 4; count of bases not matched to a gene: 3. The germline V gene encodes CDR1 SGHAT and CDR2 FQNNGV. In nucleotides, the CDR3 is TGTGCCAGCAGCTTAGGGACTAGCGGGGGGCCATACAATGAGCAGTTCTTC. Amino acid sequence: CASSLGTSGGPYNEQFF. Full variable domain (rest looked up from reference TRBV11-2 and TRBJ2-1): EAGVAQSPRYKIIEKRQSVAFWCNPISGHATLYWYQQILGQGPKLLIQFQNNGVVDDSQLPKDRFSAERLKGVDSTLKIQPAKLEDSAVYLCASSLGTSGGPYNEQFFGPGTRLTVL.

This clone was recorded once. J is TRBJ2-3 and V is TRBV27; D may be TRBD1 (7 bases). The V and J ends lost 4 bases and 4 bases respectively, with 12 bases between them. Germline V gene lookup returns CDR1 MNHEY and CDR2 SMNVEV (reference sequence). The CDR3 contains 14 residues. The CDR3 DNA reads as TGTGCCAGCAGTTATAGCAGGGGGGCAGATACGCAGTATTTT. Its translation is CASSYSRGADTQYF.

V gene TRBV7-6 combines with J gene TRBJ2-3; TRBD2 matches at 15 bases. From germline, CDR1 is SGHVS and CDR2 FNYEAQ. The CDR3 is 18 residues long. The V and J ends lost 1 base and 2 bases, in that order; junction bases with no gene match: 4. The CDR3, as DNA: TGTGCCAGCAGCTTAGTGGGGACTAGCGGGGGGTCCACAGATACGCAGTATTTT. Protein product: CASSLVGTSGGSTDTQYF.

Turning to this clone: Other DNA sequences in this specimen translate into the identical CDR3. The chain has TRBV28 and TRBJ1-5, with D perhaps matching TRBD1 (5 bases). Germline V lookup: CDR1 MDHEN, CDR2 SYDVKM. V lost 4 bases, J lost 10 bases, and 17 bases lay in between. The CDR3 has 14 residues. This chain's CDR3 is CASSSGRVSQPQHF. CDR3 DNA sequence: TGTGCCAGCAGTTCGGGCAGGGTCAGTCAACCCCAGCATTTT.

V is TRBV7-9 and J is TRBJ2-6, with TRBD1 matching over 8 bases. CDR3 length: 17 amino acids. V trimming: 2 bases; J trimming: 2 bases; junction bases outside the gene matches: 5. Germline V lookup: CDR1 SEHNR, CDR2 FQNEAQ (reference sequence). The CDR3 spells CASSLLQGATGANVLTF. The CDR3 coding sequence is TGTGCCAGCAGCTTACTTCAGGGGGCAACTGGGGCCAACGTCCTGACTTTC.

The chain combines TRBV5-1 with TRBJ2-5; 7 positions match TRBD2. This CDR3 spans 15 amino acids. Germline V gene sequence: CDR1 SGHRS, CDR2 YFSETQ. V was clipped by 0 bases and J by 2 bases; unmatched bases: 4. The CDR3 nucleotides read TGCGCCAGCAGCTTGGATGGACTAGGGCAAGAGACCCAGTACTTC. Protein sequence: CASSLDGLGQETQYF.

The V call is TRBV9, the J call TRBJ2-5; maybe TRBD2 (6 bases). Germline V gives CDR1 SGDLS, CDR2 YYNGEE. V was cut by 0 bases and J by 5 bases, with 17 bases left in between. CDR3 length equals 16 residues. The CDR3 DNA follows: TGTGCCAGCAGCGTAGGGGGGAGCGCGGGAATTGAGACCCAGTACTTC. Translated, it gives CASSVGGSAGIETQYF.

The rearrangement uses TRBV14 and TRBJ2-7; D perhaps matches TRBD2 (6 bases). The V end lost 3 bases, the J end lost 1 base, and 13 bases lay between the germline ends. The CDR3 is 15 residues long. Germline V gene data show CDR1 as SGHDN and CDR2 as FVKESK. The CDR3 is CASSHPHGGSYEQYF. In DNA, the CDR3 is TGTGCCAGCAGCCACCCCCACGGAGGGTCCTACGAGCAGTACTTC.

This clone was recorded only once. The chain uses TRBV7-9 and TRBJ2-7; the D gene is possibly TRBD1 (6 bases). CDR3 length: 13 amino acids. The ends were cut back, 5 bases at V and 3 bases at J, with 11 bases in the middle. Germline V lookup: CDR1 SEHNR, CDR2 FQNEAQ (reference sequence). The CDR3 protein is CASSQTGNYEQYF. CDR3 DNA sequence: TGTGCCAGCAGCCAAACAGGGAACTACGAGCAGTACTTC.

This chain links TRBV18 with TRBJ1-2, with a weak D call TRBD1 (6 bases). The CDR3 sequence is 12 residues long. Between the trimmed V and J ends, which lost 0 bases and 8 bases, there was a span of 7 bases. The germline V gene has CDR1 KGHSH and CDR2 LQKENI. CDR3 in amino acids: CASSPPQGGYTF. The CDR3 nucleotides are TGTGCCAGCTCACCACCCCAGGGGGGCTACACCTTC.

This clone was counted only a few times. J is TRBJ1-1 and V is TRBV5-6; 8 bases line up with TRBD1. The CDR3 covers 12 residues. Germline loops: CDR1 SGHDT, CDR2 YYEEEE. The ends lost 5 bases at V and 5 bases at J; junction bases unmatched: 2. The CDR3 nucleotides are TGTGCCAGCAGTACAGGGGGGACTGAAGCTTTCTTT. This translates into CASSTGGTEAFF. Variable domain in full (rest from reference TRBV5-6 and TRBJ1-1): DAGVTQSPTHLIKTRGQQVTLRCSPKSGHDTVSWYQQALGQGPQFIFQYYEEEERQRGNFPDRFSGHQFPNYSSELNVNALLLGDSALYLCASSTGGTEAFFGQGTRLTVV.

V and J are TRBV5-1 and TRBJ1-5, with TRBD1 as a possible D gene (6 bases). CDR1 and CDR2 (germline): SGHRS, YFSETQ. The CDR3 loop spans 16 amino acids. Trimming pared 0 bases from V and 7 bases from J, leaving 17 bases between. DNA for the CDR3: TGCGCCAGCAGCTTGGAAGGGGGGGCACGGGAACAGCCCCAGCATTTT. It codes for CASSLEGGAREQPQHF.

This clone was observed once. This chain links TRBV4-2 with TRBJ1-5, with 7 positions matching TRBD1. CDR3 length: 15 residues. With V trimmed by 0 bases and J by 7 bases, 6 bases remained unmatched. Germline values: CDR1 LGHNA, CDR2 YNFKEQ. The CDR3 bases are TGTGCCAGCAGCCAAGAACTTAGACAGGGCCAGCCCCAGCATTTT. Amino acid sequence: CASSQELRQGQPQHF.

This rearrangement joins TRBV7-9 to TRBJ2-5; TRBD2 agrees at 7 bases. V lost 1 base to trimming and J lost 1 base; unmatched junction nucleotides: 0. The CDR3 loop spans 14 amino acids. Per germline, CDR1 SEHNR and CDR2 FQNEAQ (reference sequence). The CDR3 sequence: CASSLGTSQETQYF. Here the CDR3 DNA reads TGTGCCAGCAGCTTAGGGACTAGCCAAGAGACCCAGTACTTC.

The V call is TRBV4-1, the J call TRBJ2-3, with 8 nucleotides matching TRBD1. V trimming: 1 base; J trimming: 3 bases; junction bases outside the gene matches: 9. CDR1 is MGHRA, CDR2 YSYEKL, per germline. The CDR3 sequence is 17 residues long. The CDR3 protein is CASSQVFGTGRTDTQYF. CDR3 sequence (DNA): TGCGCCAGCAGCCAAGTCTTCGGGACAGGACGGACAGATACGCAGTATTTT.

The V call is TRBV11-3, the J call TRBJ2-1; TRBD2 matches 9 bases. The V segment lost 5 bases and the J segment 8 bases; nucleotides outside the gene matches: 10. Germline V gene lookup returns CDR1 SGHNT and CDR2 YENEEA. The CDR3 runs 15 residues. CDR3 bases: TGTGCCAGCAGCCCCGCGGGGGGGCCGGGATATGAGCAGTTCTTC. Protein: CASSPAGGPGYEQFF.

In nucleotides, the CDR3 is TGTGCCAGCAGGCCACTAACAGGGGCAGGGGGCGGCTACACCTTC. This codes for CASRPLTGAGGGYTF. J is TRBJ1-2 and V is TRBV6-5, with 8 bases matching TRBD1. This CDR3 is built from 15 residues. The ends lost 6 bases at V and 8 bases at J; junction bases unmatched: 14. Germline CDR1 reads MNHEY; CDR2 reads SVGAGI.